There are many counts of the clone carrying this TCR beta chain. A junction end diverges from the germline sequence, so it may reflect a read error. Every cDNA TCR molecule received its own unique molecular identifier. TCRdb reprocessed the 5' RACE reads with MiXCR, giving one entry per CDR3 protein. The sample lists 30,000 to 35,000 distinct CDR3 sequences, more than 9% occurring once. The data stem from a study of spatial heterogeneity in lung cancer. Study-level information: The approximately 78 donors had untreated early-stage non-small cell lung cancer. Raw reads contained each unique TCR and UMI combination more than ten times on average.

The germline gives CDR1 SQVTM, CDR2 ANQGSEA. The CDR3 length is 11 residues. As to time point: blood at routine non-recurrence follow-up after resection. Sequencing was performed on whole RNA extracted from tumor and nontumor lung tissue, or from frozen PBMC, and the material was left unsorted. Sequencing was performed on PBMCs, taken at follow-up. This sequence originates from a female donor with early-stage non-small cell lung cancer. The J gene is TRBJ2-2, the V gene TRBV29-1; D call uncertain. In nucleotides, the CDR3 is TGCACCGTTATGAACACCGGGGAGCTGTTTTTT. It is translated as CTVMNTGELFF.